This record covers a single TCR beta chain. Cohort allocation depended upon clinical history that participants reported. The protocol was immunoSEQ multiplex PCR, while the TCRdb copy is restricted to in-frame clones and leaves out a portion. The data show approximately 260,000 clones, around 84% seen once. These data come from a study of blood T cell repertoires in COVID-19. As for the study in general: COVID-19 samples collected from the United States, Italy and Spain covered acute and convalescent phases.

V lost 2 bases to trimming and J lost 9 bases; unmatched junction nucleotides: 11. CDR1 SGHVS and CDR2 FNYEAQ come from the germline V gene. This CDR3 region has 16 residues. This chain joins TRBV7-6 and TRBJ2-3; 10 nucleotides line up with TRBD1. This receptor was identified in a man in his thirties or forties with acute COVID-19. The sequencing input was PBMCs or T cells enriched from blood (not recorded which). This chain's CDR3 is CASSLPRDRGLETQYF. The CDR3 DNA reads as TGTGCCAGCAGCTTACCCCGCGACAGGGGGCTGGAGACGCAGTATTTT.